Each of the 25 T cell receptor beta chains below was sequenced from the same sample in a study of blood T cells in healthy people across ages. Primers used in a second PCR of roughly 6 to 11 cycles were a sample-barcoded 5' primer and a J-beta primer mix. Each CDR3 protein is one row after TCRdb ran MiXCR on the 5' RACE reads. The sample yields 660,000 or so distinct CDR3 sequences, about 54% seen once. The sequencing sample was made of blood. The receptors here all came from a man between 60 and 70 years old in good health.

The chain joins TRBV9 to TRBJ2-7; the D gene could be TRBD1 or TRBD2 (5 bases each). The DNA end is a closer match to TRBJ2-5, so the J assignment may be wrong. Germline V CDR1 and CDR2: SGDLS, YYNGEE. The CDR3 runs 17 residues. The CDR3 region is CASSYRAGTGTVETQYF. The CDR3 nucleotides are TGTGCCAGCAGCTATAGAGCCGGGACGGGTACGGTGGAGACCCAGTACTTC.

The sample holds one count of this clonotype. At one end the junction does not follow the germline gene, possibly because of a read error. The CDR3: CSVKDPRSNERFF. DNA for the CDR3: TGCAGCGTTAAGGACCCGAGGAGCAATGAGCGGTTCTTC. The chain joins TRBV29-1 to TRBJ2-1; D gene unclear. This CDR3 region has 13 residues. Germline CDR1 and CDR2: SQVTM and ANQGSEA.

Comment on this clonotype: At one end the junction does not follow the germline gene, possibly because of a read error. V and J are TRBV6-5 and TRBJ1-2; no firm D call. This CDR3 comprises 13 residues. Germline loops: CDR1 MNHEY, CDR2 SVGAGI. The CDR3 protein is CASSYGPHYGYTF. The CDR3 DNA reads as TGCGCCAGCAGTTACGGGCCGCACTATGGCTACACCTTC.

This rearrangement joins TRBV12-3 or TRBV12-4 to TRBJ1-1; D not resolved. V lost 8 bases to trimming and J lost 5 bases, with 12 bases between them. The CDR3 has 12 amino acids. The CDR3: CASRSRQTEAFF. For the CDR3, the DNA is TGTGCCAGCCGTTCGAGGCAGACTGAAGCTTTCTTT.

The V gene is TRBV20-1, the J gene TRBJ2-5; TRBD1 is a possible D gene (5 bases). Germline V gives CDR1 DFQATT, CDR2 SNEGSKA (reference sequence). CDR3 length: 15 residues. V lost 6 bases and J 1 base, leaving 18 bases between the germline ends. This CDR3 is CSAGSGSPSQETQYF. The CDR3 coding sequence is TGCAGTGCCGGTTCAGGGTCCCCTTCCCAAGAGACCCAGTACTTC.

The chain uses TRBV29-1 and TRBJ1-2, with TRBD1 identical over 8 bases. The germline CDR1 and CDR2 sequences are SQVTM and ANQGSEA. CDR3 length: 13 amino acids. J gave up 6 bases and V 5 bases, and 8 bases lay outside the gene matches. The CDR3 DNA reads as TGCAGCGTTTGGACAGGGCTTCGGGATGGCTACACCTTC. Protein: CSVWTGLRDGYTF.

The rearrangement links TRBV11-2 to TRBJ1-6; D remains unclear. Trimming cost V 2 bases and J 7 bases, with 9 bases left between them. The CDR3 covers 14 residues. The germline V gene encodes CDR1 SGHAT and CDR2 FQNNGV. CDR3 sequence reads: CASSLQDVNSPLHF. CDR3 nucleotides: TGTGCCAGCAGCTTACAGGACGTGAATTCACCCCTCCACTTT.

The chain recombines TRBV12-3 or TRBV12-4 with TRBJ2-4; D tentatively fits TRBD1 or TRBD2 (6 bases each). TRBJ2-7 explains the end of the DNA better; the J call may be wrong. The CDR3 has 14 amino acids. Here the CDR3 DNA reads TGTGCCAGCAGTGTAGATGGGGGGCCCTACGAGCAGTACTTC. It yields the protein CASSVDGGPYEQYF.

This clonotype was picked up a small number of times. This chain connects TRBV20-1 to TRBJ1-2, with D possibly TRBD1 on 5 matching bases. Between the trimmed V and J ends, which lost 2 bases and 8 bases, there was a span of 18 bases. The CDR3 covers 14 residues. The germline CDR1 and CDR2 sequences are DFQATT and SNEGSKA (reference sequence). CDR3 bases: TGCAGTGCTAGAACCGGGACCCAACCGGGCGGCTACACCTTC. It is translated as CSARTGTQPGGYTF.

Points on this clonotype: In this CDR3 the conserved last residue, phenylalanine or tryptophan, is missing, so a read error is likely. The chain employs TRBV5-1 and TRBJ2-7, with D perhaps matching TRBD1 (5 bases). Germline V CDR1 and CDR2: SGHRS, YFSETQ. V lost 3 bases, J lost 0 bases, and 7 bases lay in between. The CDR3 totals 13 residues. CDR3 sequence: CASSSDNSYEQYL. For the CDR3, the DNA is TGCGCCAGCAGCTCGGACAACTCCTACGAGCAGTACTTG.

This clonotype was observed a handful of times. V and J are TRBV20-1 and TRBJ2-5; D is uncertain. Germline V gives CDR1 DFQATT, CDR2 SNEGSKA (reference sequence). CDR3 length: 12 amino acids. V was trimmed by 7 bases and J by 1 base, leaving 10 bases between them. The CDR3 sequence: CSVGSFQETQYF. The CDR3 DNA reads TGCAGTGTTGGTTCCTTCCAAGAGACCCAGTACTTC.

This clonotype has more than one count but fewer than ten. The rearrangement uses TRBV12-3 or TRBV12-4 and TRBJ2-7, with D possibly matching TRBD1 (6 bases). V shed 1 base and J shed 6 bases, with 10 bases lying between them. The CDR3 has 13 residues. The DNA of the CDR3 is TGTGCCAGCAGTTTAGAGGGGGTTGGCGAGCAGTACTTC. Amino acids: CASSLEGVGEQYF.

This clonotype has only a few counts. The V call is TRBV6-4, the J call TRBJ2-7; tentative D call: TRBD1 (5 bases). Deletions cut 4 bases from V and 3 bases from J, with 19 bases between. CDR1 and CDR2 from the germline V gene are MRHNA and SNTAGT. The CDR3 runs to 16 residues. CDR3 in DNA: TGTGCCAGCAGTGTAAAACAGGTGCCGTTCCTCTACGAGCAGTACTTC. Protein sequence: CASSVKQVPFLYEQYF.

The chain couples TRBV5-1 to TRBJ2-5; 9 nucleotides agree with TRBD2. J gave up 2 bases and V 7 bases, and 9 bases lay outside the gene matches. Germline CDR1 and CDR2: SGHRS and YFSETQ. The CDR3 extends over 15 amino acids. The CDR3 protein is CASLVGTSQQETQYF. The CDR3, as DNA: TGCGCCAGCCTGGTGGGGACTAGCCAACAAGAGACCCAGTACTTC.

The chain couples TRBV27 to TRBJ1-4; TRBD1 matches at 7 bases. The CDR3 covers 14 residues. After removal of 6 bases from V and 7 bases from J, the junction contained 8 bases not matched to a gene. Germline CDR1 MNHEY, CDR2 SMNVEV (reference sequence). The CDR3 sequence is CASSRQGGGEKLFF. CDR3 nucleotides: TGTGCCAGCAGCCGACAGGGAGGCGGTGAAAAACTGTTTTTT.

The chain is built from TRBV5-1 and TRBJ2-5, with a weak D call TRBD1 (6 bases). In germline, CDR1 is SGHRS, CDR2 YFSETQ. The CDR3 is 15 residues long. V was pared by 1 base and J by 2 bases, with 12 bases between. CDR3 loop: CASSLPRGQQETQYF. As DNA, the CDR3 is TGCGCCAGCAGCTTGCCCAGGGGCCAACAAGAGACCCAGTACTTC.

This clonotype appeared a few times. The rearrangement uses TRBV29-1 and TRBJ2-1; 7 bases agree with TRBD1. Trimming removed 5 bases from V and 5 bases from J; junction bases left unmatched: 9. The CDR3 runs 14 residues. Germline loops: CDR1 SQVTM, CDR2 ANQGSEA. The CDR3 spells CSVPGTALNNEQFF. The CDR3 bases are TGCAGCGTTCCCGGGACAGCCCTAAACAATGAGCAGTTCTTC.

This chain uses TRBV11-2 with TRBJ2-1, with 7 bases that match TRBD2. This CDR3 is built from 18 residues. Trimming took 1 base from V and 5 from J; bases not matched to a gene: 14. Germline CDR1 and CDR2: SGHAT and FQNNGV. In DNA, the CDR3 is TGTGCCAGCAGCTTAGCGGTAGTGGGGGGGATAGAAAACAATGAGCAGTTCTTC. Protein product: CASSLAVVGGIENNEQFF. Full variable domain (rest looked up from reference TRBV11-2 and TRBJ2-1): EAGVAQSPRYKIIEKRQSVAFWCNPISGHATLYWYQQILGQGPKLLIQFQNNGVVDDSQLPKDRFSAERLKGVDSTLKIQPAKLEDSAVYLCASSLAVVGGIENNEQFFGPGTRLTVL.

CDR3 loop: CSAWERWNTEAFF. CDR3 bases: TGCAGTGCCTGGGAACGTTGGAACACTGAAGCTTTCTTT. The chain links TRBV20-1 to TRBJ1-1; D gene ambiguous. Trimming shortened V by 6 bases and J by 1 base, and 12 bases separated the two germline ends. The germline V gene has CDR1 DFQATT and CDR2 SNEGSKA (reference sequence). CDR3 size: 13 residues.

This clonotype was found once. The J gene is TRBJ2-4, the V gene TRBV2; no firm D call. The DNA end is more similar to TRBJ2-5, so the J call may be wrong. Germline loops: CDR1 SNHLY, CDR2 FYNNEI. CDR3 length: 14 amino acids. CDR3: CASSEAGGKKTQYF. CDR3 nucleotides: TGTGCCAGCAGTGAAGCTGGCGGTAAAAAGACCCAGTACTTC.

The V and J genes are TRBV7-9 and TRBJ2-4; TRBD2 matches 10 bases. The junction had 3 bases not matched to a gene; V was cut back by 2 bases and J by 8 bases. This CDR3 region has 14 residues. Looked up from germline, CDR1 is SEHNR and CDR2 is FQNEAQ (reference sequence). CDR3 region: CASSLTLAGDIQYF. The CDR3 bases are TGTGCCAGCAGCTTAACGCTAGCGGGGGACATTCAGTACTTC. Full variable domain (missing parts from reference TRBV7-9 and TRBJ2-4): DTGVSQNPRHKITKRGQNVTFRCDPISEHNRLYWYRQTLGQGPEFLTYFQNEAQLEKSRLLSDRFSAERPKGSFSTLEIQRTEQGDSAMYLCASSLTLAGDIQYFGAGTRLSVL.

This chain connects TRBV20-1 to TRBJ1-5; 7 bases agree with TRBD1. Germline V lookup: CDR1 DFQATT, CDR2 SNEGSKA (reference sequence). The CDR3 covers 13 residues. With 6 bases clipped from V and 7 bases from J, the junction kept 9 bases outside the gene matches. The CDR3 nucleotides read TGCAGTGCGGTAACAGGAGGGGGCCAGCCCCAGCATTTT. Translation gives CSAVTGGGQPQHF.

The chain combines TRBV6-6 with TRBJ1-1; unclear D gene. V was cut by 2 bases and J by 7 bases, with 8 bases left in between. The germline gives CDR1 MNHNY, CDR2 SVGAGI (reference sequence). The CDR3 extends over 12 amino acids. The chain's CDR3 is CASSYVGNEAFF. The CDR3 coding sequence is TGTGCCAGCAGTTACGTGGGGAATGAAGCTTTCTTT.

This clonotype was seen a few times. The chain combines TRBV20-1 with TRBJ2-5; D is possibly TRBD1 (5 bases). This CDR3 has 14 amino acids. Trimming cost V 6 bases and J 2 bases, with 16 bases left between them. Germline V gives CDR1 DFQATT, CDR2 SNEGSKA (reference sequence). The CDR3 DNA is TGCAGTGCCGTTAGTGAGACAGCTCAAGAGACCCAGTACTTC. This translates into CSAVSETAQETQYF.

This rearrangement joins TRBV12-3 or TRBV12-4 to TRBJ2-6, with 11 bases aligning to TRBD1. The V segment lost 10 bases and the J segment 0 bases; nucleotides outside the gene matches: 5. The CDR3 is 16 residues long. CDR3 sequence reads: CATAGQGVSGANVLTF. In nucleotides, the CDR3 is TGTGCCACCGCGGGACAGGGGGTCTCTGGGGCCAACGTCCTGACTTTC.